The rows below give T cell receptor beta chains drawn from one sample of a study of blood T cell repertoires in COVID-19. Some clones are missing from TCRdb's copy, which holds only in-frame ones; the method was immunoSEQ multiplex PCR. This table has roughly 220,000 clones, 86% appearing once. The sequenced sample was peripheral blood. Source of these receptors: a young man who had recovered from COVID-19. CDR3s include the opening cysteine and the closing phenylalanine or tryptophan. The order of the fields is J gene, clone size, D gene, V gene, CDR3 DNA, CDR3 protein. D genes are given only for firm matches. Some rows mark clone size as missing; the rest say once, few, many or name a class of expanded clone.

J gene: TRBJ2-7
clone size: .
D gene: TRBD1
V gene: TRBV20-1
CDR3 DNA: TGCAGTGCTTGGACAGGGGACGAGCAGTACTTC
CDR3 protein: CSAWTGDEQYF

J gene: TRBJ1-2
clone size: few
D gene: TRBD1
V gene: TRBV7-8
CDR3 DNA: TGTGCCAGCAGCTTCTTACAGGGGCCCTATGGCTACACCTTC
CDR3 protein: CASSFLQGPYGYTF

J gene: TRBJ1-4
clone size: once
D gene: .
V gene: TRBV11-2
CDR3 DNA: TGTGCCAGCAGCGCCCGTTTAGGAGGTGAAAAACTGTTTTTT
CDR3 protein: CASSARLGGEKLFF

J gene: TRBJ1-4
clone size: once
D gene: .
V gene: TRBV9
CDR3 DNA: TGTGCCAGCAGCGTAATCTGGGAGGAGGAGGAAAAACTGTTTTTT
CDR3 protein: CASSVIWEEEEKLFF

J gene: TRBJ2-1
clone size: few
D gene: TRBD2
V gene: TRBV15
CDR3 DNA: TGTGCCACCAAACGATCTAGCGGGGGGCTCGATCCCTCCTACAATGAGCAGTTCTTC
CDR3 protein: CATKRSSGGLDPSYNEQFF

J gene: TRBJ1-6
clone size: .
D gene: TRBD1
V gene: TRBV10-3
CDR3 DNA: TGTGCCATCAGTGAGTCCCCGACAGGGGAAAGTTCACCCCTCCACTTT
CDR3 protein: CAISESPTGESSPLHF

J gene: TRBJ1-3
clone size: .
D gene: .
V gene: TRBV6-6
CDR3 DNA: TGTGCCAGCACCTACAGGGAATCTGGAAACACCATATATTTT
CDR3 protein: CASTYRESGNTIYF

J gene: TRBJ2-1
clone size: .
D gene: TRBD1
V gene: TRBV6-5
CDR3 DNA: TGTGCCAGCAGTTACCAGGGACAGGTTAATGAGCAGTTCTTC
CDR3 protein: CASSYQGQVNEQFF

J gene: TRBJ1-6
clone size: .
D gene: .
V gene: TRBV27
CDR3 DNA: TGTGCCAGCAGTTCTCTCCTTCGCTCCTATAATTCACCCCTCCACTTT
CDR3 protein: CASSSLLRSYNSPLHF

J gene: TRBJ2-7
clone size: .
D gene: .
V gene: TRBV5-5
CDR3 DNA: TGTGCCAGCAGCTTGGTGACAGGCGACTTCTACGAGCAGTACTTC
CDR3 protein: CASSLVTGDFYEQYF

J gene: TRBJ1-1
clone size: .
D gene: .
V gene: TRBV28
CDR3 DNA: TGTGCCAGCACCCTTACAGGGATAGCTTTCTTT
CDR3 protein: CASTLTGIAFF

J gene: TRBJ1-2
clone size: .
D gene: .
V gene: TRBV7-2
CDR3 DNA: TGTGCCAGCAGCCAGGGTCGGATCTATGGCTACACCTTC
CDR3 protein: CASSQGRIYGYTF

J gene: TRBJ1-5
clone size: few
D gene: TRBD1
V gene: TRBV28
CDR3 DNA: TGTGCCAGCAATTCCGGACAGGGCGTTTATCAGCCCCAGCATTTT
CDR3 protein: CASNSGQGVYQPQHF

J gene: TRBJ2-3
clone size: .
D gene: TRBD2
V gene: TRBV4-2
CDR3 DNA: TGTGCCAGCAGCCAACTAGCGGGGCTTTTAGGAGATACGCAGTATTTT
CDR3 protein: CASSQLAGLLGDTQYF

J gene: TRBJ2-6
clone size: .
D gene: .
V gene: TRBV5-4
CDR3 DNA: TGTGCCATGGATATTCAAGGGGCCTCTGGGGCCAACGTCCTGACTTTC
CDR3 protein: CAMDIQGASGANVLTF

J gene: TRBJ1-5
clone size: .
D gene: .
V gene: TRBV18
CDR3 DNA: TGTGCCAGCTCACCACCGCTTGAGGGTCTGGGTAATCAGCCCCAGCATTTT
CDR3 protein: CASSPPLEGLGNQPQHF

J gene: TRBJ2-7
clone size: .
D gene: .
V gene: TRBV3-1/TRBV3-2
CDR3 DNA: TGTGCCAGCAGCTCTTTGGAGGGATTGGCTTACGAGCAGTACTTC
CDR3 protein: CASSSLEGLAYEQYF

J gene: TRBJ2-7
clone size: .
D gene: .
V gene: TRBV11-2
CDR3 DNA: TGTGCCAGCAGCCGCCCGGGATCTAACTACGAGCAGTACTTC
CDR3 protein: CASSRPGSNYEQYF

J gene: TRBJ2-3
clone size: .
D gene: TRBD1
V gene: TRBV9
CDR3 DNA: TGTGCCAGCAGCGTATATGGGACAGGACTCACAGATACGCAGTATTTT
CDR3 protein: CASSVYGTGLTDTQYF

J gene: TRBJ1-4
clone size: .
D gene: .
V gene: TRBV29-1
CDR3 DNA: TGCAGCTTCACAGGGTCCACTAATGAAAAACTGTTTTTT
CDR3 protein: CSFTGSTNEKLFF

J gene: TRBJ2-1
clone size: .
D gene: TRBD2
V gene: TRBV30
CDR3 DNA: TGTGCCTGGACCGGATATGGGGGGGTCAATGAGCAGTTCTTC
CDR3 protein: CAWTGYGGVNEQFF

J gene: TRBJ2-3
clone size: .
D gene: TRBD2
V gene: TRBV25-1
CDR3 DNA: TGTGCCAGCAACCCTAGCGGGGTTTTAACAGATACGCAGTATTTT
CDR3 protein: CASNPSGVLTDTQYF

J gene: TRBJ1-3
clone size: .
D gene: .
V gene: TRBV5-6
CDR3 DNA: TGTGCCAGCAGCTTGGGCCGCGGGGGAAACACCATATATTTT
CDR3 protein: CASSLGRGGNTIYF

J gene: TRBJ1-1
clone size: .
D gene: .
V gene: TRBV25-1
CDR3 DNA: TGTGCCAGCAGTGAACCCGACGGAGAATCTGAAGCTTTCTTT
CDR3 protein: CASSEPDGESEAFF

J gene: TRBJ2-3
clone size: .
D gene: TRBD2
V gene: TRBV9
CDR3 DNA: TGTGCCAGCAGCGTCCCACGACTAGCGGGGAGCACAGATACGCAGTATTTT
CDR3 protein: CASSVPRLAGSTDTQYF

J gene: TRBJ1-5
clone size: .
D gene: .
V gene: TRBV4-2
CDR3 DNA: TGTGCCAGCAGCCAAGACAGGGTTCAGCCCCAGCATTTT
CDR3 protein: CASSQDRVQPQHF

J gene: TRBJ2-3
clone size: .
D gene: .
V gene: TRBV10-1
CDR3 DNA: TGCGCCAGCAGTACCAACAGGGTCGGGGGGATGGACACAGATACGCAGTATTTT
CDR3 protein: CASSTNRVGGMDTDTQYF

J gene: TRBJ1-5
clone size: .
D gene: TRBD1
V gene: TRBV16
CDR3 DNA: TGTGCCAGCAGCCCCCCAGGGGGCCAGCCCCAGCATTTT
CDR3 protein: CASSPPGGQPQHF

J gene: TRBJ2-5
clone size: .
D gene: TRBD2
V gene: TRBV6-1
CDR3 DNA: TGTGCCAGCAGTGAACTAGCGGGGGGGCCAGAGACCCAGTACTTC
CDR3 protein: CASSELAGGPETQYF

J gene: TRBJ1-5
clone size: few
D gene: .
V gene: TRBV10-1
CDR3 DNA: TGCGCCATCCCAGGGGCAGGTCAGCCCCAGCATTTT
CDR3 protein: CAIPGAGQPQHF

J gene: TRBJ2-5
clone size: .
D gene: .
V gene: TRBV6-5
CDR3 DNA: TGTGCCAGCACACCCGACAGGAGAGAACCCCAGTACTTC
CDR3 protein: CASTPDRREPQYF

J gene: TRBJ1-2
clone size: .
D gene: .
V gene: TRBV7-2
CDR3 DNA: TGTGCCAGCAGCTCAAACCCGAGGGTCCTTGGGGGCTACACCTTC
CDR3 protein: CASSSNPRVLGGYTF

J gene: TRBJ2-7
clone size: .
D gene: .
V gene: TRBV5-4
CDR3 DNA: TGTGCCAGCAGACCAAATTCTTACCGGGAGCAGTACTTC
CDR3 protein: CASRPNSYREQYF

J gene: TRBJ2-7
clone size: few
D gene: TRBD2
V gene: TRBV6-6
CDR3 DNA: TGTGCCAGTTGGGACTACTTCTACGAGCAGTACTTC
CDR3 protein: CASWDYFYEQYF

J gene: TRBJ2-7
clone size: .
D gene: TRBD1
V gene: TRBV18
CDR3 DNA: TGTGCCAGCTCACCTTACAGGGGGCCGAGCGAGCAGTACTTC
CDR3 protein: CASSPYRGPSEQYF

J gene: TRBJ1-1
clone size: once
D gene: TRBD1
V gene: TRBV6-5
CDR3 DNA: TGTGCCAGTCCGGACAGGGCCACTGAAGCTTTCTTT
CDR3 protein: CASPDRATEAFF

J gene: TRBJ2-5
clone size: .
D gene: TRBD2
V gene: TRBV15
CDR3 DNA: TGTGCCACCAGCAGAAGCGGGACGGTGATGTCGGAGACCCAGTACTTC
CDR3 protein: CATSRSGTVMSETQYF

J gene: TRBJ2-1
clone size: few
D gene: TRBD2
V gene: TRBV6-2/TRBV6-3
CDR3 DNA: TGTGCCAGCAGTTACCCCGGGACTAGCGGGGGCAACAATGAGCAGTTCTTC
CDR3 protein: CASSYPGTSGGNNEQFF

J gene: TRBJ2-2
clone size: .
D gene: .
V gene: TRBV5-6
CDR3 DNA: TGTGCCAGCAGCTTACAGGGATCGGCCGGGGAGCTGTTTTTT
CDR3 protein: CASSLQGSAGELFF

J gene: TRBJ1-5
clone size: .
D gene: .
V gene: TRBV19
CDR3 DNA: TGTGCCAGTAGTATAGCCCACAGGAATCAGCCCCAGCATTTT
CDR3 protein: CASSIAHRNQPQHF

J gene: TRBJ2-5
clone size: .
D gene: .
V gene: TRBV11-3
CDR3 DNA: TGTGCCAGCAGCCAGGGACAACACCAAGAGACCCAGTACTTC
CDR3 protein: CASSQGQHQETQYF

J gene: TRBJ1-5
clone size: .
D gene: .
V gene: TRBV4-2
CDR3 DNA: TGTGCCAGCAGCCAGCTAATCAACCAGCCCCAGCATTTT
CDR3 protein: CASSQLINQPQHF

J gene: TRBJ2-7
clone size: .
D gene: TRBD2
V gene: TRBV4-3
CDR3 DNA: TGCGCCAGCAGCCAAGACGTAGTGGGCGGGGGGTTCGGCTACGAGCAGTACTTC
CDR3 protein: CASSQDVVGGGFGYEQYF

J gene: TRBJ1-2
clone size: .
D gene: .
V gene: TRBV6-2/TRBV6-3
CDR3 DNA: TGTGCCAGCAGTCCCCGGGAGTACTATGGCTACACCTTC
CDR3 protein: CASSPREYYGYTF

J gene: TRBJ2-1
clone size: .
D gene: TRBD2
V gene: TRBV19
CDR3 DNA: TGTGCCAGTAGTATAGGCTCGGGCTATCGGGGGGGAGGTAACAATGAGCAGTTCTTC
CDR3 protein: CASSIGSGYRGGGNNEQFF

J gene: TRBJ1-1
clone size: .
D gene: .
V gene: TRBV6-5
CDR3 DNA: TGTGCCAGCAGATATCAGGGCAACACTGAAGCTTTCTTT
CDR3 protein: CASRYQGNTEAFF